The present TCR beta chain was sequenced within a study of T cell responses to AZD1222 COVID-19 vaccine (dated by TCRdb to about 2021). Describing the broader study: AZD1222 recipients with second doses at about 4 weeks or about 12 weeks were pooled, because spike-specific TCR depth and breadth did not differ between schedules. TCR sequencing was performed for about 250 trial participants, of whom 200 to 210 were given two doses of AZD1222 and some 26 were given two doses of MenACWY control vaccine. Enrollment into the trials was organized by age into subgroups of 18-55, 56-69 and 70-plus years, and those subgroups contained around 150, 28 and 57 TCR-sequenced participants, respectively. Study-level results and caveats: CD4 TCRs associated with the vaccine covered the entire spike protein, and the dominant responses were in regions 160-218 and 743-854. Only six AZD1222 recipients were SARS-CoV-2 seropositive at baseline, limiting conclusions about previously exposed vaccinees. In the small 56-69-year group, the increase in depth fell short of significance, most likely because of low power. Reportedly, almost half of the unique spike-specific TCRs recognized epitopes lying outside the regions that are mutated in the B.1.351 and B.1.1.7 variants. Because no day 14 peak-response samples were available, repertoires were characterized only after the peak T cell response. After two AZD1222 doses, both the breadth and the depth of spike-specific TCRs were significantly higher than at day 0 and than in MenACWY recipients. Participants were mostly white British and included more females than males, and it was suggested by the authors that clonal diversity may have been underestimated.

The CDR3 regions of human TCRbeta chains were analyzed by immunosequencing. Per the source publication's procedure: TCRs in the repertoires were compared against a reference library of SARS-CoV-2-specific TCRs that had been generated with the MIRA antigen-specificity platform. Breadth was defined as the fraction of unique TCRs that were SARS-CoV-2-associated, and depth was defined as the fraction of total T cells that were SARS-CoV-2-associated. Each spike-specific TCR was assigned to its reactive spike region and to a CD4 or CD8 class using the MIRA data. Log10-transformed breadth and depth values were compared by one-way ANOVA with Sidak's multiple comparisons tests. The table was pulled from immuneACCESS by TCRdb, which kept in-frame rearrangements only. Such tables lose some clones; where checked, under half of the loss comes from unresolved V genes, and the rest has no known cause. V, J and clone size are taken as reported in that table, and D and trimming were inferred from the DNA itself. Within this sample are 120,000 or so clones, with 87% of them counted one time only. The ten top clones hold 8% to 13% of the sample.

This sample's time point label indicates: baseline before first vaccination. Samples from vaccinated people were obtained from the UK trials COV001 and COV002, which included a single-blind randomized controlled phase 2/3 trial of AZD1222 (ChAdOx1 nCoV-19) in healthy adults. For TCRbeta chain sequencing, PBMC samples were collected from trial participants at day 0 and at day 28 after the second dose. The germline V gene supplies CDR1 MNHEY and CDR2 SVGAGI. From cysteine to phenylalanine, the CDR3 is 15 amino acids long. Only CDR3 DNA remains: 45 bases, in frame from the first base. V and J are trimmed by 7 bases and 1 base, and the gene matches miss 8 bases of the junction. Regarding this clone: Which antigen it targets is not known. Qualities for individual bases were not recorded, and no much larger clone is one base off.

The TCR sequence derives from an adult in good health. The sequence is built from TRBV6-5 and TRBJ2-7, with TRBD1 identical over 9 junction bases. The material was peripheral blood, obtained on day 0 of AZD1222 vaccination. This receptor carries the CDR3 CASMPTGGDSYEQYF. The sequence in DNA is TGTGCCAGCATGCCGACAGGGGGAGATTCCTACGAGCAGTACTTC.